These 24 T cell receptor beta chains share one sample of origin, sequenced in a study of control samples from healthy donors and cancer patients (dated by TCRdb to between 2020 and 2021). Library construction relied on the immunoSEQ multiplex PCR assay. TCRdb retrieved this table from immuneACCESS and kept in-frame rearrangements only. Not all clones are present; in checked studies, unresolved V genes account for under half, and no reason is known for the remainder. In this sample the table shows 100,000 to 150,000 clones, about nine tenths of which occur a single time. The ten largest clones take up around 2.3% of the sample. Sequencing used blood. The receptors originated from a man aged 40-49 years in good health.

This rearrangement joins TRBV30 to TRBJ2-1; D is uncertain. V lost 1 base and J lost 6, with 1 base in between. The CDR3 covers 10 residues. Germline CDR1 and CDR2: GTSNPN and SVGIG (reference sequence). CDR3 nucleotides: TGTGCCTGGAGTGGCAATGAGCAGTTCTTC. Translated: CAWSGNEQFF.

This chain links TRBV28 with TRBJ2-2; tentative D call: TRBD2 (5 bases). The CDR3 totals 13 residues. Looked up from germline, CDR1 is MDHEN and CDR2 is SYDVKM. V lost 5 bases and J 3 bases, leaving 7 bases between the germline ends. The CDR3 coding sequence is TGTGCCAGCAGTGTGGGAGACACCGGGGAGCTGTTTTTT. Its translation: CASSVGDTGELFF.

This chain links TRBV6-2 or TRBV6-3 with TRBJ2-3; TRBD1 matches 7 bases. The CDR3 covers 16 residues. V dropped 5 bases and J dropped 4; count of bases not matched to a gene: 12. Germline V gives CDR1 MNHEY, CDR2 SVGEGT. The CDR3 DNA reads TGTGCCAGCAGTGTATTAGGGACAGCTCATCCAGATACGCAGTATTTT. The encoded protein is CASSVLGTAHPDTQYF.

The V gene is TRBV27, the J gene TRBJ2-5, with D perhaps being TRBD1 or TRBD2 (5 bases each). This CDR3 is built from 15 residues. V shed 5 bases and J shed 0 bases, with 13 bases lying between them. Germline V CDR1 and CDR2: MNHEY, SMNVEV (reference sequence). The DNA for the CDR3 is TGTGCCAGCAGTCCTTCGGGGCGGTACCAAGAGACCCAGTACTTC. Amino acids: CASSPSGRYQETQYF.

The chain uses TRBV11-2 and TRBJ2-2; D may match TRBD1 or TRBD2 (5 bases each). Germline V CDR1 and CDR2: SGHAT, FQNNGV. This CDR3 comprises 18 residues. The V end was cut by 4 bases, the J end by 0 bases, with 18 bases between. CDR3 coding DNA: TGTGCCAGCAGCTCTAAGGGGACCGCGTTCGCGAACACCGGGGAGCTGTTTTTT. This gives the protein CASSSKGTAFANTGELFF.

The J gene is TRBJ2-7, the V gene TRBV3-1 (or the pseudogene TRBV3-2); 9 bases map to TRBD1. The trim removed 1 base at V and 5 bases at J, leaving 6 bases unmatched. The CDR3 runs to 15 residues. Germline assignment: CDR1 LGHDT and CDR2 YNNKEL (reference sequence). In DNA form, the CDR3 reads TGTGCCAGCAGCCAAGCCCTCGGACAGGGGCACGAGCAGTACTTC. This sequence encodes CASSQALGQGHEQYF.

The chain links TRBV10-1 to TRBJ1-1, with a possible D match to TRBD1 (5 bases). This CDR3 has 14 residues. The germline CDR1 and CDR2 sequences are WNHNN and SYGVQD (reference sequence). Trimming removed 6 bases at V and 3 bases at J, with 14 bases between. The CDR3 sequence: CASRDQGEDTEAFF. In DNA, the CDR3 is TGCGCCAGCAGAGATCAGGGAGAGGACACTGAAGCTTTCTTT.

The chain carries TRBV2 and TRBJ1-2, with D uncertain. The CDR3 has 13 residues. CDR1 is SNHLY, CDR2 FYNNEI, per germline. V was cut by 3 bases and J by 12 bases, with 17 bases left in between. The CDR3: CASSDSVAGRNTF. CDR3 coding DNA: TGTGCCAGCAGTGATTCAGTCGCCGGCCGGAACACCTTC.

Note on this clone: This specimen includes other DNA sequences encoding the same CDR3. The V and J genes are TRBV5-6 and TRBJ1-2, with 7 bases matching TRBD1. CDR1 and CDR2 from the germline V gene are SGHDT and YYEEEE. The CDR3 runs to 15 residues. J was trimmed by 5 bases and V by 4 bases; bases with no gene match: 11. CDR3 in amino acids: CASSPGGQPVYGYTF. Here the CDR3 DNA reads TGTGCCAGCAGCCCCGGGGGACAGCCAGTTTATGGCTACACCTTC.

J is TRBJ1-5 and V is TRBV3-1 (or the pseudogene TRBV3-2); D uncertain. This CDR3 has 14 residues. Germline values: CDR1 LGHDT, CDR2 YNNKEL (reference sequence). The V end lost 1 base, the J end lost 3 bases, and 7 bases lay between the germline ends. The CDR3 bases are TGTGCCAGCAGCCAAGGGTTATCCAATCAGCCCCAGCATTTT. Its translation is CASSQGLSNQPQHF.

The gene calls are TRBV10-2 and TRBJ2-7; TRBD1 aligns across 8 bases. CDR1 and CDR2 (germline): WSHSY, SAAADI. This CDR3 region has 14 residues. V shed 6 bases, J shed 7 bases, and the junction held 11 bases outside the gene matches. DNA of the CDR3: TGCGCCAGCAGCAAGGACAGGGCCCCTGGAGAGCAGTACTTC. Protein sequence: CASSKDRAPGEQYF.

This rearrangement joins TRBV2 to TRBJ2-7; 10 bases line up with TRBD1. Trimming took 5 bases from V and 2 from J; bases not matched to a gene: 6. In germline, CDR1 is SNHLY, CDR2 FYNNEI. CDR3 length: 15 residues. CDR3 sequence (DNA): TGTGCCAGCAGTTTAACCGGGACAGGGGCCTACGAGCAGTACTTC. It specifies CASSLTGTGAYEQYF.

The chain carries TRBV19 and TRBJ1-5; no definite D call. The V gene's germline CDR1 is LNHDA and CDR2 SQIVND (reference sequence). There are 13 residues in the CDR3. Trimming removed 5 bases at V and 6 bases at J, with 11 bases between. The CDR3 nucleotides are TGTGCCAGTAGTGCGGGGATTCGTCAGCCCCAGCATTTT. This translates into CASSAGIRQPQHF.

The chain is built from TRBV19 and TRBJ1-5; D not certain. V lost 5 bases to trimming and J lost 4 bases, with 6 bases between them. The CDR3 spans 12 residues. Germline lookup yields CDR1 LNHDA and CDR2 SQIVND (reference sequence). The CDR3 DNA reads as TGTGCCAGTAGTGGCACTAATCAGCCCCAGCATTTT. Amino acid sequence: CASSGTNQPQHF.

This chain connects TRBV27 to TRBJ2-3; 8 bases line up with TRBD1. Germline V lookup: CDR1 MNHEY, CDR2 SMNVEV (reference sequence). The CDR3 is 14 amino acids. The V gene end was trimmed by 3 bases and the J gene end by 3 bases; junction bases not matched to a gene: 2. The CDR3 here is CASSFYRGTDTQYF. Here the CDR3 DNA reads TGTGCCAGCAGTTTCTACAGGGGGACAGATACGCAGTATTTT.

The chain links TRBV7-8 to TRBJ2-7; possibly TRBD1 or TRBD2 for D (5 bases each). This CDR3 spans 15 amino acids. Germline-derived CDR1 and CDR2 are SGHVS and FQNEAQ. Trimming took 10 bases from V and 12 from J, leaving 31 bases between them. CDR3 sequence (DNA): TGTGCCAATCGAAAAACAGGAGGTGGTGTCACTAAGTTGTACTTC. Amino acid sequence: CANRKTGGGVTKLYF.

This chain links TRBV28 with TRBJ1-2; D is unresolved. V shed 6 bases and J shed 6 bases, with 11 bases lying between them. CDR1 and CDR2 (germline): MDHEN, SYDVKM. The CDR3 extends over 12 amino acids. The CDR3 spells CASSYTGDGYTF. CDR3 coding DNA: TGTGCCAGCAGCTATACTGGCGATGGCTACACCTTC.

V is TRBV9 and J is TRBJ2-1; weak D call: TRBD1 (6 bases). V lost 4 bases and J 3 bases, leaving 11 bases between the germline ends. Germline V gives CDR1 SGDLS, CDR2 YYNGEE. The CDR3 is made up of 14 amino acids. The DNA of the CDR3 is TGTGCCAGCAGCCTAGGACAGTTCTACAATGAGCAGTTCTTC. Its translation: CASSLGQFYNEQFF.

The CDR3 protein is CASSRGDSQAFF. The CDR3 DNA reads as TGTGCCAGCTCACGAGGGGACAGTCAAGCTTTCTTT. V and J are TRBV18 and TRBJ1-1; the match to TRBD1 covers 7 bases. The germline V gene encodes CDR1 KGHSH and CDR2 LQKENI. J was trimmed by 9 bases and V by 4 bases; bases with no gene match: 5. This CDR3 has 12 residues.

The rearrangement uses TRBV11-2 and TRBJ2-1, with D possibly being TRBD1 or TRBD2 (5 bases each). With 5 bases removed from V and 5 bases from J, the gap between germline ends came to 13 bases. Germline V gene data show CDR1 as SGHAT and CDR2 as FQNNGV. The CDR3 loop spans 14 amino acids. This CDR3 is CASSRGNNNNEQFF. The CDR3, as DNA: TGTGCCAGCAGCCGGGGCAATAATAACAATGAGCAGTTCTTC.

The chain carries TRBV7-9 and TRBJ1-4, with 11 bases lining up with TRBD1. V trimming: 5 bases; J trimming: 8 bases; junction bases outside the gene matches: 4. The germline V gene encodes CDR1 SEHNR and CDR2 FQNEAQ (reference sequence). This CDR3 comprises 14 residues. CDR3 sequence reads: CASSQDRGPEKLFF. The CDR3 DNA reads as TGTGCCAGCAGCCAGGACAGGGGGCCCGAAAAACTGTTTTTT.

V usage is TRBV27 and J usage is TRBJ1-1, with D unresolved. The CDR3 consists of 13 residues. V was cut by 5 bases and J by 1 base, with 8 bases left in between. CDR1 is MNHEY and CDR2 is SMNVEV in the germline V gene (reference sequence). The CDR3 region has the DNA TGTGCCAGCAGTCCTAGTTGGAACACTGAAGCTTTCTTT. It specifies CASSPSWNTEAFF.

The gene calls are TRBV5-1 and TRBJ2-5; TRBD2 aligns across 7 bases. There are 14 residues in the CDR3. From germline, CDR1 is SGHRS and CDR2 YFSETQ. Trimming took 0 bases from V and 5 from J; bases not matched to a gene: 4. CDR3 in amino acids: CASSLGLAFETQYF. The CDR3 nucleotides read TGCGCCAGCAGCTTGGGACTAGCTTTTGAGACCCAGTACTTC.

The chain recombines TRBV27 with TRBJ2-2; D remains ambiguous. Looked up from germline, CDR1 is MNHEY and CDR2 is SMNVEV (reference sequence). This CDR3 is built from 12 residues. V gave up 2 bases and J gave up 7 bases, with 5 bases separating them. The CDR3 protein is CASSLPGGELFF. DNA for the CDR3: TGTGCCAGCAGTTTACCCGGCGGGGAGCTGTTTTTT.